The sequence of this TCR beta chain was determined in a study of T cell repertoires in cytomegalovirus infection. About the research overall: The public TCR beta signatures pointed to both CMV infection and matching HLA type. General study results and limits: The ex vivo response was dominated by HLA-C-restricted CMV-specific TCR beta clonotypes. There were carriers of CMV plus the relevant HLA, and cumulative public TCR beta family frequency identified them.

TCRdb passed the reads through MiXCR, listing each CDR3 protein once. The sample includes around 100,000 distinct CDR3 sequences, about 25% of them seen just once. This clonotype showed up many times. The antigen is unknown. The sequenced sample was CD8+ T cells from PBMCs. The TCR originated in a human donor in good health (CMV status not recorded). Some clones in this sample may be carry-over from other donors' samples.

The CDR3 protein is CASTLGTSGGADTQYF. The CDR3 DNA follows: TGTGCCAGCACCCTTGGGACGAGCGGGGGAGCAGATACGCAGTATTTT. The V call is TRBV7-9, the J call TRBJ2-3; 8 nucleotides agree with TRBD2. The germline V gene has CDR1 SEHNR and CDR2 FQNEAQ (reference sequence). Germline trimming cut 7 bases from V and 4 bases from J; bases unmatched to any gene: 13. The CDR3 spans 16 residues.